Presented here are 9 T cell receptor beta chains from one specimen sequenced in a study of blood T cell repertoires in COVID-19 (dated by TCRdb to the early 2020s). The library was prepared using the immunoSEQ multiplex PCR assay. Imported from immuneACCESS, the table was reduced by TCRdb to in-frame sequences with V and J called. These copies leave out some clones; in studies compared against another copy, an unresolved V gene accounts for under half, and the cause of the remainder is not known. This sample holds roughly 140,000 clones; 80% to 90% were observed only once. The top ten clonotypes cover more than 2% of the sample. Specimen: peripheral blood. Source of these receptors: a woman aged 70 to 79 with acute or convalescent COVID-19.

This chain uses TRBV13 with TRBJ2-1; tentatively, D is TRBD2 (5 bases). The germline CDR1 and CDR2 sequences are PRHDT and FYEKMQ (reference sequence). Trimming removed 5 bases from V and 0 bases from J, with 14 bases in between. This CDR3 is 16 amino acids long. The CDR3 region has the DNA TGTGCCAGCAGCCCCCGGACTCAGAGCTCCTACAATGAGCAGTTCTTC. It is translated as CASSPRTQSSYNEQFF.

V gene TRBV28 combines with J gene TRBJ1-2; possible D gene TRBD1, 6 bases. Looked up from germline, CDR1 is MDHEN and CDR2 is SYDVKM. The CDR3 spans 12 residues. Between the trimmed V and J ends, which lost 6 bases and 8 bases, there was a span of 13 bases. The CDR3, as DNA: TGTGCCAGCAGCCTCGTCAGGGGCGGCTACACCTTC. Residues: CASSLVRGGYTF.

The chain joins TRBV27 to TRBJ1-5; 8 bases map to TRBD1. Germline CDR1 MNHEY, CDR2 SMNVEV (reference sequence). The CDR3 runs to 12 residues. With 8 bases clipped from V and 9 bases from J, the junction kept 6 bases outside the gene matches. The CDR3 spells CASGTGNGPQHF. CDR3 sequence (DNA): TGTGCCAGCGGGACAGGTAACGGGCCCCAGCATTTT.

The chain joins TRBV1 to TRBJ2-2; no check of the table's D call, TRBD2, against the DNA was made. TRBV1 is reported as a pseudogene. The CDR3 is made up of 16 amino acids. Here the CDR3 reads CTSSHIGTSTTGELFF. Here the CDR3 DNA reads TGCACCAGCAGCCACATTGGGACTTCAACCACCGGGGAGCTGTTTTTT.

The CDR3 DNA sequence: TGCGCCAGCAGCCAACACAGACCGACAAATCAGCCCCAGCATTTT. This encodes CASSQHRPTNQPQHF. The chain is built from TRBV4-1 and TRBJ1-5; no definite D call. This CDR3 contains 15 residues. Germline CDR1 and CDR2: MGHRA and YSYEKL. Trimming left V 2 bases short and J 4 bases short, with 12 bases between.

The J gene is TRBJ1-1, the V gene TRBV7-9, with TRBD1 matching 9 bases. The V and J ends lost 6 bases and 0 bases, in that order; junction bases with no gene match: 5. The length of the CDR3 is 15 residues. In germline, CDR1 is SEHNR, CDR2 FQNEAQ (reference sequence). The CDR3 sequence: CASRRTGAMNTEAFF. The CDR3 DNA sequence: TGTGCCAGCAGAAGGACAGGGGCGATGAACACTGAAGCTTTCTTT.

The chain links TRBV3-1 (or the pseudogene TRBV3-2) to TRBJ2-5; a weak D match, TRBD2 (5 bases). Trimming removed 4 bases at V and 1 base at J, with 10 bases between. Per the germline V gene, CDR1 is LGHDT and CDR2 is YNNKEL (reference sequence). The CDR3 covers 14 residues. In DNA, the CDR3 is TGTGCCAGCAGCCCACGAGGAGGCCAAGAGACCCAGTACTTC. Translation gives CASSPRGGQETQYF.

This clone appeared a single time. The V call is TRBV4-2, the J call TRBJ2-5; the match to TRBD2 covers 10 bases. The CDR3 runs to 17 residues. Germline assignment: CDR1 LGHNA and CDR2 YNFKEQ. The junction had 8 bases not matched to a gene; V was cut back by 0 bases and J by 4 bases. CDR3 residues: CASSQEGSGGAGETQYF. Here the CDR3 DNA reads TGTGCCAGCAGCCAAGAGGGGAGCGGGGGGGCAGGAGAGACCCAGTACTTC.

The genes are TRBV3-1 (or the pseudogene TRBV3-2) and TRBJ2-3; 8 nucleotides align to TRBD2. CDR3 size: 15 residues. Germline V CDR1 and CDR2: LGHDT, YNNKEL (reference sequence). V shed 4 bases, J shed 6 bases, and the junction held 9 bases outside the gene matches. CDR3 nucleotide sequence: TGTGCCAGCAGCCCGGGGGGGATTTTGTCGGATACGCAGTATTTT. It specifies CASSPGGILSDTQYF.